These 4 T cell receptor beta chains were sequenced from one sample in a study of human T cells and chemical hapten exposure. TCRdb reprocessed the RACE reads via MiXCR and lists one record per CDR3 protein. The profile shows fewer than 150,000 distinct CDR3 sequences, 12% to 15% of them singletons. Noted time point: patch test 1, 2 weeks after DPC sensitization. Described treatment: therapeutic diphenylcyclopropenone sensitization with weekly scalp DPC. Specimen: whole blood, collected in connection with sensitization to the hapten diphenylcyclopropenone (DPC). Receptors originate from a man between 18 and 35 years old with alopecia areata. Some clones in this sample may be carry-over from other donors' samples.

This rearrangement joins TRBV28 to TRBJ2-5; 12 nucleotides align to TRBD2. The CDR3 is 15 residues long. From germline, CDR1 is MDHEN and CDR2 SYDVKM. The trim removed 6 bases at V and 4 bases at J, leaving 6 bases unmatched. This chain's CDR3 is CASRSLAGGTETQYF. The CDR3 bases are TGTGCCAGCAGGTCTCTAGCGGGGGGGACAGAGACCCAGTACTTC.

The rearrangement links TRBV29-1 to TRBJ1-3; D not resolved. Germline CDR1 is SQVTM and CDR2 is ANQGSEA. V was pared by 2 bases and J by 9 bases, with 11 bases between. CDR3 size: 12 residues. The CDR3 coding sequence is TGCAGCGTTGAACCGGCGAGCGGCACCATATATTTT. Its translation: CSVEPASGTIYF.

This clonotype was counted only a few times. The V gene is TRBV7-8, the J gene TRBJ2-4, with D unclear. Trimming cost V 3 bases and J 0 bases, with 9 bases left between them. The CDR3 length is 15 residues. Germline assignment: CDR1 SGHVS and CDR2 FQNEAQ. CDR3 region: CASSFGPPAKNIQYF. CDR3 in DNA: TGTGCCAGCAGCTTTGGGCCTCCAGCCAAAAACATTCAGTACTTC.

This clonotype turned up a few times. The chain's CDR3 is CASSLAAAANYGYTF. CDR3 sequence (DNA): TGTGCCAGCAGCTTAGCGGCGGCTGCTAACTATGGCTACACCTTC. The rearrangement uses TRBV7-2 and TRBJ1-2; no firm D call. Germline V gene sequence: CDR1 SGHTA, CDR2 FQGNSA. V was trimmed by 0 bases and J by 0 bases, leaving 8 bases between them. The CDR3 is 15 residues long.